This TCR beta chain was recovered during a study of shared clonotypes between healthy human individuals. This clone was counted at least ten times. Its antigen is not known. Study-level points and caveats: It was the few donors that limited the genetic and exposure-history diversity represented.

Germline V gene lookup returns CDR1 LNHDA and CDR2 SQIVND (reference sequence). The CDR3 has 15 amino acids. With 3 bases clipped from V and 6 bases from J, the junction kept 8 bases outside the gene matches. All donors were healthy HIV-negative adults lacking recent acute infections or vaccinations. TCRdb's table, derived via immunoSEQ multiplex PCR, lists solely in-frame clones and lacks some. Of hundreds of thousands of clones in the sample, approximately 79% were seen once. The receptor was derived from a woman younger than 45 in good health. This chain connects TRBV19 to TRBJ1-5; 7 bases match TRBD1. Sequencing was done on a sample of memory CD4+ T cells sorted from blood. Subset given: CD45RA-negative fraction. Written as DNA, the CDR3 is TGTGCCAGTAGTATTCTCGACAGGGTGGGTCAGCCCCAGCATTTT. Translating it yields CASSILDRVGQPQHF. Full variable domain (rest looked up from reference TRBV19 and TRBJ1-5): DGGITQSPKYLFRKEGQNVTLSCEQNLNHDAMYWYRQDPGQGLRLIYYSQIVNDFQKGDIAEGYSVSREKKESFPLTVTSAQKNPTAFYLCASSILDRVGQPQHFGDGTRLSIL.